This T cell receptor (beta chain) was sequenced for a study of cytomegalovirus exposure and HLA in healthy donors. PCR involved 60 Vbeta and 13 Jbeta primers. Original handling: The count from a later analysis was some 83 million unique TCR beta chains, some 9.9 million of them shared. The repertoire was sequenced with immunoSEQ multiplex PCR; TCRdb's copy has only in-frame clones and lacks some. Clone size and V and J calls were adopted from that table, with D and trimming inferred from the DNA. Seen here are about 150,000 clones, under 80% observed once, and the top ten hold around 2.3%. The CDR3 has 18 residues. Germline V CDR1 and CDR2: LNHDA, SQIVND (reference sequence). The V segment lost 4 bases and the J segment 0 bases; nucleotides outside the gene matches: 4.

The gene calls are TRBV19 and TRBJ2-1; 15 bases are shared with TRBD2. The sequence derives from a man in his thirties or forties in good health and CMV-seronegative. Sample: PBMCs. CDR3 in amino acids: CASSTGLAGGGSYNEQFF. The CDR3 DNA follows: TGTGCCAGTAGTACGGGACTAGCGGGGGGAGGCTCCTACAATGAGCAGTTCTTC.